This entry lists 20 T cell receptor beta chains sequenced from one sample in a study of beta chain features in type 1 diabetes. Overall study findings and caveats: Among all four CD4+ subsets, Type 1 diabetes patients had TCRB CDR3s that were moderately but significantly shorter.

Their recognized antigens are unknown. The entirety of the isolated RNA underwent reverse transcription, so expressed TCRB transcripts were sequenced. The repertoire was sequenced with immunoSEQ multiplex PCR; TCRdb's copy has only in-frame clones and lacks some. Among 300,000 or so clones listed, more than 13% were seen once. The source material was naive CD4+ T cells from blood. Receptor source: a man aged 25-45 years with type 1 diabetes.

The chain joins TRBV21-1 to TRBJ2-2; the tabulated D call, TRBD1, remains unverified against the DNA. TRBV21-1 is labeled a pseudogene. The CDR3 loop spans 13 amino acids. The CDR3 coding sequence is TGTGCCAGCAGCAAGGGGACGACAGGGTCGCTGTTTTTT. Its translation is CASSKGTTGSLFF.

J is TRBJ2-7 and V is TRBV9, with 16 bases aligning to TRBD2. Per the germline V gene, CDR1 is SGDLS and CDR2 is YYNGEE. With V trimmed by 3 bases and J by 5 bases, 5 bases remained unmatched. The CDR3 consists of 16 residues. CDR3 region: CASSEGLAGGIHEQYF. CDR3 in DNA: TGTGCCAGCAGCGAGGGACTAGCGGGAGGGATCCACGAGCAGTACTTC.

The chain joins TRBV28 to TRBJ2-5; 8 nucleotides align to TRBD2. CDR3 length: 14 residues. Germline V gives CDR1 MDHEN, CDR2 SYDVKM. J was trimmed by 5 bases and V by 4 bases; bases with no gene match: 6. CDR3 residues: CASSSPGGGETQYF. In nucleotides, the CDR3 is TGTGCCAGCAGTTCCCCGGGAGGGGGGGAGACCCAGTACTTC.

This clone was observed a handful of times. The V and J genes are TRBV29-1 and TRBJ1-1; no clear D gene. The ends were cut back, 4 bases at V and 2 bases at J, with 20 bases in the middle. The CDR3 consists of 16 residues. CDR1 SQVTM and CDR2 ANQGSEA come from the germline V gene. CDR3 in DNA: TGCAGCGTTGCTTTTCAGGCCGGTCCTCGTAACACTGAAGCTTTCTTT. Translated, it gives CSVAFQAGPRNTEAFF.

This chain links TRBV18 with TRBJ2-5, with 10 nucleotides matching TRBD1. V gave up 4 bases and J gave up 9 bases; unmatched junction bases: 11. The germline V gene encodes CDR1 KGHSH and CDR2 LQKENI. The CDR3 covers 15 residues. CDR3 sequence: CASSQGQGNAVAQYF. The CDR3 nucleotides read TGTGCCAGCTCACAGGGACAGGGGAATGCAGTGGCCCAGTACTTC. Drawing the rest from reference TRBV18 and TRBJ2-5, the complete variable domain is NAGVMQNPRHLVRRRGQEARLRCSPMKGHSHVYWYRQLPEEGLKFMVYLQKENIIDESGMPKERFSAEFPKEGPSILRIQQVVRGDSAAYFCASSQGQGNAVAQYFGPGTRLLVL.

A few counts support this clone. The chain has TRBV28 and TRBJ2-1; 7 bases agree with TRBD2. This CDR3 comprises 15 residues. Germline CDR1 and CDR2: MDHEN and SYDVKM. J lost 10 bases, V lost 1 base, and 10 bases had no gene match. CDR3 residues: CASSLYRSGTTEQFF. CDR3 DNA sequence: TGTGCCAGCAGTTTATACCGCTCCGGGACTACCGAGCAGTTCTTC.

V gene TRBV7-9 combines with J gene TRBJ2-7; 9 positions agree with TRBD2. The CDR3 covers 14 residues. Trimming cost V 3 bases and J 6 bases; bases outside gene matches: 6. Germline loops: CDR1 SEHNR, CDR2 FQNEAQ (reference sequence). The CDR3 loop is CASSLEAGGSEQYF. The CDR3 region has the DNA TGTGCCAGCAGCTTGGAAGCGGGAGGCTCCGAGCAGTACTTC. Looking up the rest from reference TRBV7-9 and TRBJ2-7 gives the full variable domain: DTGVSQNPRHKITKRGQNVTFRCDPISEHNRLYWYRQTLGQGPEFLTYFQNEAQLEKSRLLSDRFSAERPKGSFSTLEIQRTEQGDSAMYLCASSLEAGGSEQYFGPGTRLTVT.

V usage is TRBV19 and J usage is TRBJ2-7; 7 nucleotides match TRBD1. Germline V lookup: CDR1 LNHDA, CDR2 SQIVND (reference sequence). V dropped 10 bases and J dropped 0; count of bases not matched to a gene: 9. The CDR3 has 14 amino acids. The DNA for the CDR3 is TGTGCCACGAAGGACAGGTATAACTCCTACGAGCAGTACTTC. Residues: CATKDRYNSYEQYF.

The CDR3, as DNA: TGTGCCAGCAGCCCTTCCCAGGGAACAGATACGCAGTATTTT. Encoded protein: CASSPSQGTDTQYF. The chain is built from TRBV7-9 and TRBJ2-3; tentative D call: TRBD1 (5 bases). Germline V gene lookup returns CDR1 SEHNR and CDR2 FQNEAQ (reference sequence). This CDR3 is built from 14 residues. Trimming took 5 bases from V and 3 from J, leaving 12 bases between them. The variable domain in full, completed from reference TRBV7-9 and TRBJ2-3, reads DTGVSQNPRHKITKRGQNVTFRCDPISEHNRLYWYRQTLGQGPEFLTYFQNEAQLEKSRLLSDRFSAERPKGSFSTLEIQRTEQGDSAMYLCASSPSQGTDTQYFGPGTRLTVL.

This chain links TRBV28 with TRBJ2-1; D is perhaps TRBD1 (5 bases). The V gene lost 3 bases and the J gene lost 14 bases, with 14 bases spanning the gap. The germline V gene encodes CDR1 MDHEN and CDR2 SYDVKM. CDR3 length: 12 amino acids. This CDR3 is CASSFSTVLKFF. CDR3 nucleotide sequence: TGTGCCAGCAGTTTTTCGACAGTTTTGAAGTTCTTC.

This chain uses TRBV11-2 with TRBJ2-1; D might be TRBD1 (6 bases). The CDR3 is 13 residues long. Germline V CDR1 and CDR2: SGHAT, FQNNGV. Trimming removed 0 bases from V and 7 bases from J, with 7 bases in between. CDR3 sequence: CASSLDRGNEQFF. CDR3 nucleotides: TGTGCCAGCAGCTTAGACAGGGGAAATGAGCAGTTCTTC.

J is TRBJ2-5 and V is TRBV9; TRBD2 aligns across 8 bases. The trim removed 3 bases at V and 3 bases at J, leaving 7 bases unmatched. The germline V gene encodes CDR1 SGDLS and CDR2 YYNGEE. The CDR3 loop spans 15 amino acids. The CDR3 sequence is CASSARLAFEETQYF. CDR3 DNA: TGTGCCAGCAGCGCCAGACTAGCGTTTGAAGAGACCCAGTACTTC. The full variable domain, in which reference TRBV9 and TRBJ2-5 provide the parts outside the CDR3, is DSGVTQTPKHLITATGQRVTLRCSPRSGDLSVYWYQQSLDQGLQFLIQYYNGEERAKGNILERFSAQQFPDLHSELNLSSLELGDSALYFCASSARLAFEETQYFGPGTRLLVL.

V is TRBV5-1 and J is TRBJ2-7, with 7 nucleotides matching TRBD1. The J segment lost 4 bases and the V segment lost 3 bases, leaving 4 bases of the junction unmatched. CDR3 size: 13 residues. Germline CDR1 SGHRS, CDR2 YFSETQ. The CDR3 bases are TGCGCCAGCAGCTCGGACAGGAGGTACGAGCAGTACTTC. Amino acid sequence: CASSSDRRYEQYF. Full variable domain (remainder filled in from reference TRBV5-1 and TRBJ2-7): KAGVTQTPRYLIKTRGQQVTLSCSPISGHRSVSWYQQTPGQGLQFLFEYFSETQRNKGNFPGRFSGRQFSNSRSEMNVSTLELGDSALYLCASSSDRRYEQYFGPGTRLTVT.

This clone was recorded a few times. The chain links TRBV5-4 to TRBJ2-5; the match to TRBD2 covers 7 bases. TRBJ2-7 explains the end of the DNA better; the J call may be wrong. CDR3 length equals 13 residues. Looked up from germline, CDR1 is SGHNT and CDR2 is YYREEE (reference sequence). The CDR3 reads CASSPGGPYEQYF. Here the CDR3 DNA reads TGTGCCAGCAGCCCGGGGGGTCCCTACGAGCAGTACTTC.

This sequence joins TRBV30 and TRBJ1-1, with D possibly TRBD1 on 5 matching bases. The CDR3 has 15 residues. The V and J ends lost 2 bases and 2 bases respectively, with 15 bases between them. Germline V gene lookup returns CDR1 GTSNPN and CDR2 SVGIG (reference sequence). The CDR3, as DNA: TGTGCCTGGAGTAAAGCGGGGCGCGCTAACACTGAAGCTTTCTTT. Residues: CAWSKAGRANTEAFF.

The chain employs TRBV6-4 and TRBJ2-1; a weak D match, TRBD2 (5 bases). CDR3 length equals 16 residues. CDR1 is MRHNA and CDR2 is SNTAGT in the germline V gene. Trimming stripped 3 bases from V and 2 bases from J, with 14 bases between. DNA for the CDR3: TGTGCCAGCAGTGAATTCGAGGCGGGTACCTACAATGAGCAGTTCTTC. Amino acids: CASSEFEAGTYNEQFF.

This clone showed up just a few times. V gene TRBV7-2 combines with J gene TRBJ2-6; no clear D gene. The CDR3 is 15 residues long. The V and J ends lost 4 bases and 2 bases respectively, with 9 bases between them. Looked up from germline, CDR1 is SGHTA and CDR2 is FQGNSA. The CDR3 loop reads CASSSTITGANVLTF. CDR3 in DNA: TGTGCCAGCAGCTCCACAATTACTGGGGCCAACGTCCTGACTTTC.

The rearrangement joins TRBV28 to TRBJ2-3; possible D gene TRBD1, 5 bases. Germline loops: CDR1 MDHEN, CDR2 SYDVKM. V was shortened by 4 bases and J by 5 bases, with 16 bases between the two germline ends. CDR3 length: 15 amino acids. The CDR3 DNA is TGTGCCAGCAGTTCCTCGGACATTTCTGGAGATACGCAGTATTTT. Translation: CASSSSDISGDTQYF. Drawing the rest from reference TRBV28 and TRBJ2-3, the complete variable domain is DVKVTQSSRYLVKRTGEKVFLECVQDMDHENMFWYRQDPGLGLRLIYFSYDVKMKEKGDIPEGYSVSREKKERFSLILESASTNQTSMYLCASSSSDISGDTQYFGPGTRLTVL.

This clone turned up a few times. V gene TRBV27 combines with J gene TRBJ2-1, with unresolved D. Trimming cost V 8 bases and J 7 bases, with 6 bases left between them. CDR1 and CDR2 from the germline V gene are MNHEY and SMNVEV (reference sequence). This CDR3 is 10 amino acids long. Here the CDR3 DNA reads TGTGCCAGCGGTGAGAATGAGCAGTTCTTC. Its protein is CASGENEQFF.

J is TRBJ2-7 and V is TRBV18; D remains unclear. Trimming removed 3 bases at V and 3 bases at J, with 6 bases between. Per germline, CDR1 KGHSH and CDR2 LQKENI. The CDR3 contains 12 residues. As DNA, the CDR3 is TGTGCCAGCTCACCTGAGAGCTACGAGCAGTACTTC. As protein: CASSPESYEQYF.